These 21 T cell receptor beta chains were all obtained from the same sample, sequenced in a study of shared clonotypes between healthy human individuals. The data were produced by immunoSEQ multiplex PCR, yet TCRdb's version contains in-frame clones alone and is incomplete. The sample contains about 2.3 million clones, 85% to 95% of which appear only once. Input material: naive CD4+ T cells from PBMCs. Subset: CD45RA+ positively selected. All receptors come from a man younger than 35 in good health. Some clones in this sample may be carry-over from other donors' samples.

This rearrangement joins TRBV4-2 to TRBJ1-5, with D unresolved. Germline V CDR1 and CDR2: LGHNA, YNFKEQ. This CDR3 spans 13 amino acids. The V end lost 0 bases, the J end lost 7 bases, and 7 bases lay between the germline ends. The CDR3: CASSQDRRQPQHF. The CDR3 DNA sequence: TGTGCCAGCAGCCAAGACCGCCGACAGCCCCAGCATTTT.

V and J are TRBV5-8 and TRBJ1-1; 7 bases fit TRBD1. CDR3 size: 14 residues. After removal of 4 bases from V and 4 bases from J, the junction contained 7 bases not matched to a gene. CDR1 is SGHTS and CDR2 is YDEGEE in the germline V gene. CDR3 DNA sequence: TGTGCCAGCAGCAGAACAGGGGCCGGCACTGAAGCTTTCTTT. Translation: CASSRTGAGTEAFF. The full variable domain, with the rest looked up from reference TRBV5-8 and TRBJ1-1, is EAGVTQSPTHLIKTRGQQATLRCSPISGHTSVYWYQQALGLGLQFLLWYDEGEERNRGNFPPRFSGRQFPNYSSELNVNALELEDSALYLCASSRTGAGTEAFFGQGTRLTVV.

This clone was counted once. This chain links TRBV4-3 with TRBJ2-7; 10 bases match TRBD2. In germline, CDR1 is LGHNA, CDR2 YSLEER. The CDR3 sequence is 14 residues long. Trimming at V came to 1 base and at J to 4 bases, leaving 1 base not matched to a gene. CDR3: CASSQVLAGYEQYF. The CDR3 bases are TGCGCCAGCAGCCAAGTACTAGCGGGATACGAGCAGTACTTC.

V and J are TRBV4-1 and TRBJ2-1, with 9 bases fitting TRBD2. This CDR3 is built from 19 residues. The V segment lost 0 bases and the J segment 2 bases; nucleotides outside the gene matches: 11. CDR1 is MGHRA, CDR2 YSYEKL, per germline. The CDR3: CASSQEPILLAGTYNEQFF. The CDR3 coding sequence is TGCGCCAGCAGCCAAGAACCAATTCTTCTAGCGGGAACCTACAATGAGCAGTTCTTC.

This chain connects TRBV6-5 to TRBJ1-2; TRBD1 aligns across 10 bases. CDR1 and CDR2 from the germline V gene are MNHEY and SVGAGI. The CDR3 length is 14 residues. The ends lost 6 bases at V and 5 bases at J; junction bases unmatched: 6. For the CDR3, the DNA is TGTGCCAGCAGAATGGGACAGGGGATTTATGGCTACACCTTC. Translating gives CASRMGQGIYGYTF.

This rearrangement joins TRBV4-1 to TRBJ1-1; possible D gene TRBD1, 5 bases. The germline gives CDR1 MGHRA, CDR2 YSYEKL. There are 18 residues in the CDR3. Trimming shortened V by 0 bases and J by 3 bases, and 20 bases separated the two germline ends. CDR3: CASSQDSSRIRGDTEAFF. CDR3 nucleotide sequence: TGCGCCAGCAGCCAAGATTCGTCCAGGATACGAGGGGACACTGAAGCTTTCTTT.

The rearrangement uses TRBV4-1 and TRBJ1-2; D is uncertain. The CDR3 has 18 amino acids. Germline V gene sequence: CDR1 MGHRA, CDR2 YSYEKL. V dropped 2 bases and J dropped 0 bases, with 19 bases sitting between them. The CDR3 region is CASSQREAGGNANYGYTF. The CDR3 DNA sequence: TGCGCCAGCAGCCAACGAGAGGCAGGAGGAAACGCTAACTATGGCTACACCTTC.

The chain couples TRBV6-5 to TRBJ2-7, with TRBD2 matching 9 bases. Trimming at V came to 0 bases and at J to 6 bases, leaving 6 bases not matched to a gene. Germline V CDR1 and CDR2: MNHEY, SVGAGI. The CDR3 totals 15 residues. CDR3 in amino acids: CASSYSGLAHGEQYF. CDR3 DNA sequence: TGTGCCAGCAGTTACTCAGGACTAGCGCATGGCGAGCAGTACTTC.

The V and J genes are TRBV11-2 and TRBJ2-2; 11 bases align to TRBD1. The CDR3 runs 16 residues. CDR1 SGHAT and CDR2 FQNNGV come from the germline V gene. With 5 bases clipped from V and 4 bases from J, the junction kept 6 bases outside the gene matches. Here the CDR3 DNA reads TGTGCCAGCAGCCCTTCCGGGACAGGGGGCACCGGGGAGCTGTTTTTT. It codes for CASSPSGTGGTGELFF.

The rearrangement links TRBV11-3 to TRBJ2-7; 9 bases map to TRBD2. Trimming removed 4 bases from V and 2 bases from J; junction bases left unmatched: 3. This CDR3 has 14 amino acids. Germline CDR1 and CDR2: SGHNT and YENEEA. CDR3 sequence reads: CASSSSGTPYEQYF. As DNA, the CDR3 is TGTGCCAGCAGCTCTAGCGGGACCCCCTACGAGCAGTACTTC. The whole variable domain, filled in from reference TRBV11-3 and TRBJ2-7, reads EAGVVQSPRYKIIEKKQPVAFWCNPISGHNTLYWYLQNLGQGPELLIRYENEEAVDDSQLPKDRFSAERLKGVDSTLKIQPAELGDSAVYLCASSSSGTPYEQYFGPGTRLTVT.

This chain uses TRBV28 with TRBJ1-4; 8 bases align to TRBD1. Germline CDR1 reads MDHEN; CDR2 reads SYDVKM. After removal of 4 bases from V and 4 bases from J, the junction contained 5 bases not matched to a gene. The CDR3 covers 15 residues. DNA for the CDR3: TGTGCCAGCAGTTCTCAGGGGGCGAGTAATGAAAAACTGTTTTTT. Its protein is CASSSQGASNEKLFF.

The genes are TRBV6-1 and TRBJ1-5; D gene ambiguous. Between the trimmed V and J ends, which lost 5 bases and 6 bases, there was a span of 5 bases. Germline assignment: CDR1 MNHNS and CDR2 SASEGT. This CDR3 has 11 residues. Here the CDR3 reads CASSSGQPQHF. CDR3 nucleotide sequence: TGTGCCAGCAGTTCGGGTCAGCCCCAGCATTTT.

The chain recombines TRBV28 with TRBJ1-2, with D hard to call. The germline V gene has CDR1 MDHEN and CDR2 SYDVKM. This CDR3 contains 14 residues. V dropped 5 bases and J dropped 4 bases, with 14 bases sitting between them. CDR3 bases: TGTGCCAGCAGTCCGGTTTTGACACTCTATGGCTACACCTTC. This sequence encodes CASSPVLTLYGYTF.

The chain carries TRBV4-1 and TRBJ1-1, with 7 bases fitting TRBD1. The V segment lost 3 bases and the J segment 1 base; nucleotides outside the gene matches: 5. This CDR3 has 15 amino acids. Germline assignment: CDR1 MGHRA and CDR2 YSYEKL. CDR3 in amino acids: CASSHTDRANTEAFF. As DNA, the CDR3 is TGCGCCAGCAGCCATACCGACAGGGCGAACACTGAAGCTTTCTTT.

This chain uses TRBV6-5 with TRBJ2-1; 7 nucleotides match TRBD2. Germline V gene data show CDR1 as MNHEY and CDR2 as SVGAGI. The V and J ends lost 6 bases and 6 bases, in that order; junction bases with no gene match: 11. This CDR3 is 15 amino acids long. The CDR3 region has the DNA TGTGCCAGCAGCCCTCCCGGGAGGACCCTCAATGAGCAGTTCTTC. It is translated as CASSPPGRTLNEQFF.

The chain employs TRBV11-2 and TRBJ2-7, with D tentatively TRBD1 (6 bases). The germline gives CDR1 SGHAT, CDR2 FQNNGV. V lost 5 bases and J 0 bases, leaving 11 bases between the germline ends. CDR3 length: 14 amino acids. The CDR3 region is CASSATGSSYEQYF. Written as DNA, the CDR3 is TGTGCCAGCAGCGCGACAGGATCCTCCTACGAGCAGTACTTC.

The chain combines TRBV9 with TRBJ2-1; TRBD2 is a possible D gene (7 bases). The V and J ends lost 6 bases and 4 bases respectively, with 17 bases between them. CDR1 and CDR2 from the germline V gene are SGDLS and YYNGEE. The CDR3 loop spans 15 amino acids. DNA for the CDR3: TGTGCCAGCACCCAAGGGGGAGGGTCATACAATGAGCAGTTCTTC. Translating it yields CASTQGGGSYNEQFF.

The V gene is TRBV5-4, the J gene TRBJ1-1, with 7 bases lining up with TRBD1. With 4 bases clipped from V and 0 bases from J, the junction kept 6 bases outside the gene matches. The CDR3 loop spans 15 amino acids. The germline gives CDR1 SGHNT, CDR2 YYREEE (reference sequence). The CDR3 spells CASSRDRHLNTEAFF. CDR3 DNA sequence: TGTGCCAGCAGCCGGGACAGACACTTGAACACTGAAGCTTTCTTT.

The chain employs TRBV5-4 and TRBJ2-7; TRBD2 is a possible D gene (6 bases). There are 13 residues in the CDR3. V dropped 2 bases and J dropped 4 bases, with 10 bases sitting between them. From germline, CDR1 is SGHNT and CDR2 YYREEE (reference sequence). The CDR3 loop is CASSFSGIYEQYF. CDR3 in DNA: TGTGCCAGCAGCTTTAGCGGTATATACGAGCAGTACTTC. The complete variable domain, with remaining parts taken from reference TRBV5-4 and TRBJ2-7, reads ETGVTQSPTHLIKTRGQQVTLRCSSQSGHNTVSWYQQALGQGPQFIFQYYREEENGRGNFPPRFSGLQFPNYSSELNVNALELDDSALYLCASSFSGIYEQYFGPGTRLTVT.

J is TRBJ1-1 and V is TRBV5-1; D gene uncertain. The CDR3 length is 12 residues. V was shortened by 5 bases and J by 5 bases, with 10 bases between the two germline ends. Looked up from germline, CDR1 is SGHRS and CDR2 is YFSETQ. As DNA, the CDR3 is TGCGCCAGCAGGGAAGCCGGAACTGAAGCTTTCTTT. Translating it yields CASREAGTEAFF.

The V and J genes are TRBV6-6 and TRBJ2-1; TRBD1 or TRBD2 may be the D gene (5 bases each). V was shortened by 11 bases and J by 5 bases, with 19 bases between the two germline ends. CDR3 length: 14 residues. Germline CDR1 and CDR2: MNHNY and SVGAGI (reference sequence). Written as DNA, the CDR3 is TGTGCCGGCTCCGGGACGCGGTCAAACAATGAGCAGTTCTTC. It yields the protein CAGSGTRSNNEQFF.